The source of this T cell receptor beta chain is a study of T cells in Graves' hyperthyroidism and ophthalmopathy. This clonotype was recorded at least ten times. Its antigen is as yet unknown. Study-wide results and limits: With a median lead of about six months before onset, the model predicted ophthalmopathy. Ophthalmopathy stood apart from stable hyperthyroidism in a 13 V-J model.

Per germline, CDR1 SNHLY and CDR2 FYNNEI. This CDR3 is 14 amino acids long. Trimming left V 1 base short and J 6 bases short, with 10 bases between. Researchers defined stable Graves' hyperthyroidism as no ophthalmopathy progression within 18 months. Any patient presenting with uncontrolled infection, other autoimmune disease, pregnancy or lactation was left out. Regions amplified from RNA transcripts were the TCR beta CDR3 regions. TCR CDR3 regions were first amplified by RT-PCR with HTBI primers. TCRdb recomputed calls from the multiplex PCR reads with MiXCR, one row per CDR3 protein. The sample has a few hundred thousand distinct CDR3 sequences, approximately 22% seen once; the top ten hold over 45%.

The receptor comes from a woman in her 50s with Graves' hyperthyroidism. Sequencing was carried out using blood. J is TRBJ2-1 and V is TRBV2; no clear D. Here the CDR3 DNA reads TGTGCCAGCAGTGAAGGGCTAGATATCAATGAGCAGTTCTTC. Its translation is CASSEGLDINEQFF.